The present entry profiles one T cell receptor beta chain with its context. The antigen remains undetermined. This entry is derived from a study of T cell responses to AZD1222 COVID-19 vaccine. Points from the study as a whole: Spike was spanned by vaccine-associated CD4 TCRs, with dominance at 160-218 and 743-854. Reports say nearly half of spike-specific TCRs go after unmutated variant regions. AZD1222 recipients seropositive at baseline numbered only six or seven.

CDR1 is SGHTA and CDR2 is FQGNSA in the germline V gene. Germline trimming cut 5 bases from V and 1 base from J; bases unmatched to any gene: 10. CDR3 length: 18 amino acids. Second doses at about 4 or about 12 weeks were pooled. This table comes from immunoSEQ multiplex PCR, and its TCRdb copy is limited to in-frame clones, with some not included. The table shows under 150,000 clones, with approximately 90% occurring only once. Sequencing used peripheral blood, obtained 28 days after the second AZD1222 dose. The clonotype originates from an adult who received the AZD1222 COVID-19 vaccine. V usage is TRBV7-2 and J usage is TRBJ2-5; 13 nucleotides align to TRBD2. Here the CDR3 reads CASSRGLAGSPSQETQYF. The CDR3 nucleotides are TGTGCCAGCAGCCGGGGACTAGCGGGGAGCCCCTCCCAAGAGACCCAGTACTTC.